The rows below give T cell receptor beta chains drawn from one sample of a study of shared clonotypes between healthy human individuals. Clones were sequenced by immunoSEQ multiplex PCR, and TCRdb holds only the in-frame ones, with some missing. Among about 1,900,000 clones listed, around 96% were seen once. The sequencing input was naive CD8+ T cells sorted from blood. All receptors derive from a man aged 18 to 29 in good health. Each CDR3 is given with its conserved first and last residue. A D gene is named only where the DNA matches it firmly. For some rows the clone size is stated as once, few or many, or as a class when expanded; others skip it.

v_gene: TRBV5-4
abundance: .
j_gene: TRBJ2-7
d_gene: TRBD1
CDR3aa: CATWDSAYEQYF
CDR3nt: TGTGCCACCTGGGACAGCGCCTACGAGCAGTACTTC

v_gene: TRBV28
abundance: .
j_gene: TRBJ2-7
d_gene: .
CDR3aa: CASSPEYSYEQYF
CDR3nt: TGTGCCAGCAGCCCTGAATACTCCTACGAGCAGTACTTC

v_gene: TRBV27
abundance: .
j_gene: TRBJ2-3
d_gene: TRBD2
CDR3aa: CASSPLGTSGSTDTQYF
CDR3nt: TGTGCCAGCAGTCCCTTGGGGACTAGCGGGAGCACAGATACGCAGTATTTT

v_gene: TRBV6-5
abundance: once
j_gene: TRBJ2-7
d_gene: .
CDR3aa: CASREYEQYF
CDR3nt: TGTGCCAGTCGGGAGTACGAGCAGTACTTC

v_gene: TRBV28
abundance: .
j_gene: TRBJ2-7
d_gene: TRBD1
CDR3aa: CASSTNGQGARLEVSYEQYF
CDR3nt: TGTGCCAGCAGTACTAACGGACAGGGGGCCCGCCTCGAAGTGTCCTACGAGCAGTACTTC

v_gene: TRBV5-6
abundance: .
j_gene: TRBJ1-4
d_gene: .
CDR3aa: CASSLEAGEKLFF
CDR3nt: TGTGCCAGCAGCTTGGAAGCAGGAGAAAAACTGTTTTTT

v_gene: TRBV7-8
abundance: .
j_gene: TRBJ2-7
d_gene: TRBD1
CDR3aa: CASSQWGGTASYEQYF
CDR3nt: TGTGCCAGCAGCCAGTGGGGTGGGACAGCTTCCTACGAGCAGTACTTC

v_gene: TRBV7-9
abundance: .
j_gene: TRBJ1-2
d_gene: .
CDR3aa: CASSSDQENYGYTF
CDR3nt: TGTGCCAGCAGCTCAGATCAGGAAAACTATGGCTACACCTTC

v_gene: TRBV7-9
abundance: once
j_gene: TRBJ1-1
d_gene: .
CDR3aa: CASTPGFTEAFF
CDR3nt: TGTGCCAGCACCCCCGGTTTCACTGAAGCTTTCTTT

v_gene: TRBV27
abundance: few
j_gene: TRBJ2-7
d_gene: TRBD1
CDR3aa: CASSLTGEAYEQYF
CDR3nt: TGTGCCAGCAGTTTGACAGGGGAAGCCTACGAGCAGTACTTC